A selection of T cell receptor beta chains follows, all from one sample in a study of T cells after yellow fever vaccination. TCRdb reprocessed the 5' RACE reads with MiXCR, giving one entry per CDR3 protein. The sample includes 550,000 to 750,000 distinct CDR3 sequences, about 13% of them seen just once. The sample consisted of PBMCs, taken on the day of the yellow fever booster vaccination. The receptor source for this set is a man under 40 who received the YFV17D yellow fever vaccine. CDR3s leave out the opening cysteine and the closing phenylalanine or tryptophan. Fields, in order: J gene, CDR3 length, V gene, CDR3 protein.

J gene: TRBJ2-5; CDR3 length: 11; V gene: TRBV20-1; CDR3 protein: SALGPYQETQY
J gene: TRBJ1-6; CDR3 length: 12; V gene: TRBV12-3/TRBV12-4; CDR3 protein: ASRRQSLNSPLH
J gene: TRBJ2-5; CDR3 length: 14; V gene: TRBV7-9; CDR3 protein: ASSAGALAEQETQY
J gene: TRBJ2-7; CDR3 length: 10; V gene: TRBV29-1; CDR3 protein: SVAQEAYEQY
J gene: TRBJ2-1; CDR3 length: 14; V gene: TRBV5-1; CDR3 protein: ASISGIAGSYNEQF
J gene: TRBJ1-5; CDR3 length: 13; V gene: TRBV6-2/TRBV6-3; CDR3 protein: ASSLTAGRDQPQH
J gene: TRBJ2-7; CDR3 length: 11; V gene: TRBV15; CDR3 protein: ATSRDGVYEQY
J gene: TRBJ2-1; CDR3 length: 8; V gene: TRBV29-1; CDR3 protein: SVANSEQF
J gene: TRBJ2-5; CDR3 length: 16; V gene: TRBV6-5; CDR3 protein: ASSYSSGRTGRKETQY
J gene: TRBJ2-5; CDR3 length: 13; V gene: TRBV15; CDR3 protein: ATSRGGGVQETQY
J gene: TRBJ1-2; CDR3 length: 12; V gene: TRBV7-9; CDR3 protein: ASRYADRANGYT
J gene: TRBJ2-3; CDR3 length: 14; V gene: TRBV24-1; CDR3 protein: ATSDQGGARTDTQY
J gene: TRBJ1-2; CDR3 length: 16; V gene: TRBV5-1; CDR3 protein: ASSWNEGRQLLRRGYT
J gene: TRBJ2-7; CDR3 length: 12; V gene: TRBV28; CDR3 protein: ASSLYGAPTGQY
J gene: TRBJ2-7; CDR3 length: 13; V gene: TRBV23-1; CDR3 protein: ASSPGFLRTYEQY
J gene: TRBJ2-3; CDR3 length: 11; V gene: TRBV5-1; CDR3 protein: ASSYIRGDTQY
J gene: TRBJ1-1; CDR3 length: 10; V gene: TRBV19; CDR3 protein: ASDRRNTGAF
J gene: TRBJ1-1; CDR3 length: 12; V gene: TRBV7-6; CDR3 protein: ASSSDWGGTEAF
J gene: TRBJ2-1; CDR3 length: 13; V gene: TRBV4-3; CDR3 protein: ASSQVESSYNEQF